This TCR beta chain emerged from a study of response to subunit inactivated influenza vaccine. Overall study findings and caveats: Few new T cells, the authors suggested, are recruited by each seasonal influenza vaccination.

Only a few counts were recorded for this clonotype. As yet, its antigen is unknown. TCRdb recomputed calls from the RT-PCR reads with MiXCR, one row per CDR3 protein. The sample lists 500,000 or so distinct CDR3 sequences; 16% were seen once. V trimming: 1 base; J trimming: 1 base; junction bases outside the gene matches: 10. Looked up from germline, CDR1 is MGHRA and CDR2 is YSYEKL. The CDR3 contains 18 residues. The chain couples TRBV4-1 to TRBJ2-5; 9 nucleotides align to TRBD2. The receptor's source is a man between 50 and 70 years old who received an inactivated influenza vaccine. The sequences come from CD4+ T cells sorted from PBMCs, collected about 23 months after vaccination. CDR3 DNA: TGCGCCAGCAGCCAAGTTGGGGGTCTAGCGGGGTTCCAAGAGACCCAGTACTTC. This gives the protein CASSQVGGLAGFQETQYF.